This paragraph reports one T cell receptor (beta chain). cDNA came from about 0.46 to 1 ug RNA primed by random hexamers. TCRdb independently ran MiXCR on the immunoSEQ multiplex PCR reads; one entry per CDR3 protein. The sample holds 150,000 to 200,000 distinct CDR3 sequences, just under 95% seen once. This entry comes from a study of CD8 T cells in Susac syndrome. Germline V gene sequence: CDR1 SQVTM, CDR2 ANQGSEA. The CDR3 runs to 13 residues. V lost 5 bases, J lost 7 bases, and 14 bases lay in between. The sample consisted of CD4+ T cells from PBMCs. The TCR sequence derives from a human donor in good health. The gene calls are TRBV29-1 and TRBJ1-4; tentative D call: TRBD1 (5 bases). The CDR3 DNA is TGCAGCGTTTCCCGGGGCGACCCTGAAAAACTGTTTTTT. It is translated as CSVSRGDPEKLFF.